What follows are 16 T cell receptor beta chains derived from one specimen sequenced in a study of glioma-infiltrating T cells after dendritic cell vaccination. The data were produced by immunoSEQ multiplex PCR, yet TCRdb's version contains in-frame clones alone and is incomplete. This repertoire shows tens of thousands of clones, roughly four fifths found once; its top ten account for about 2%. Sequencing was performed on blood, taken before dendritic cell vaccination. The receptors were gathered from a human donor with glioblastoma.

This clone was observed a handful of times. The chain carries TRBV7-2 and TRBJ2-3; 11 positions agree with TRBD2. Germline V gene sequence: CDR1 SGHTA, CDR2 FQGNSA. J lost 4 bases, V lost 5 bases, and 8 bases had no gene match. The CDR3 covers 16 residues. This CDR3 reads CASSTASGGPADTQYF. CDR3 in DNA: TGTGCCAGCAGCACAGCTAGCGGGGGGCCCGCAGATACGCAGTATTTT.

The genes are TRBV6-4 and TRBJ2-1, with 8 bases lining up with TRBD2. Trimming at V came to 4 bases and at J to 8 bases, leaving 7 bases not matched to a gene. The germline gives CDR1 MRHNA, CDR2 SNTAGT. The length of the CDR3 is 14 residues. CDR3 protein: CASSAGGSSDEQFF. CDR3 sequence (DNA): TGTGCCAGCAGTGCGGGAGGGTCGTCCGATGAGCAGTTCTTC.

This clone was counted a few times. The gene calls are TRBV19 and TRBJ1-2, with a tentative D call TRBD1 (6 bases). Trimming removed 5 bases at V and 5 bases at J, with 21 bases between. Per the germline V gene, CDR1 is LNHDA and CDR2 is SQIVND (reference sequence). The CDR3 consists of 16 residues. This CDR3 is CASSALDSIQSYGYTF. The CDR3 nucleotides are TGTGCCAGTAGTGCCCTGGACAGCATCCAATCGTATGGCTACACCTTC.

This chain links TRBV7-8 with TRBJ2-6; 8 bases match TRBD1. The length of the CDR3 is 17 residues. J gave up 0 bases and V 4 bases, and 5 bases lay outside the gene matches. Germline CDR1 is SGHVS and CDR2 is FQNEAQ. CDR3 bases: TGTGCCAGCAGCTCGACAGGGGTATACTCTGGGGCCAACGTCCTGACTTTC. It codes for CASSSTGVYSGANVLTF. The complete variable domain, with remaining parts taken from reference TRBV7-8 and TRBJ2-6, reads GAGVSQSPRYKVAKRGQDVALRCDPISGHVSLFWYQQALGQGPEFLTYFQNEAQLDKSGLPSDRFFAERPEGSVSTLKIQRTQQEDSAVYLCASSSTGVYSGANVLTFGAGSRLTVL.

The rearrangement uses TRBV10-3 and TRBJ2-5; 7 nucleotides align to TRBD1. The better agreement between TRBJ2-7 and the DNA end casts doubt on the J call. Germline loops: CDR1 ENHRY, CDR2 SYGVKD. The CDR3 has 13 residues. The CDR3 sequence: CAIRSDRVGEQYF. Here the CDR3 DNA reads TGTGCCATCAGAAGTGACAGGGTTGGCGAGCAGTACTTC.

The V call is TRBV6-1, the J call TRBJ1-1, with D uncertain. The CDR3 contains 13 residues. V dropped 4 bases and J dropped 0 bases, with 6 bases sitting between them. The germline V gene has CDR1 MNHNS and CDR2 SASEGT. CDR3 residues: CASSVKLNTEAFF. Written as DNA, the CDR3 is TGTGCCAGCAGTGTTAAGCTGAACACTGAAGCTTTCTTT.

The genes are TRBV19 and TRBJ2-5, with 8 bases matching TRBD1. Germline V CDR1 and CDR2: LNHDA, SQIVND (reference sequence). After removal of 3 bases from V and 5 bases from J, the junction contained 5 bases not matched to a gene. This CDR3 is 14 amino acids long. CDR3: CASSISGGRETQYF. The CDR3 bases are TGTGCCAGTAGTATTTCAGGGGGCCGGGAGACCCAGTACTTC. The full variable domain, rest sourced from reference TRBV19 and TRBJ2-5, is DGGITQSPKYLFRKEGQNVTLSCEQNLNHDAMYWYRQDPGQGLRLIYYSQIVNDFQKGDIAEGYSVSREKKESFPLTVTSAQKNPTAFYLCASSISGGRETQYFGPGTRLLVL.

This chain uses TRBV10-1 with TRBJ2-2; D is perhaps TRBD2 (6 bases). Germline V lookup: CDR1 WNHNN, CDR2 SYGVQD (reference sequence). Trimming cost V 6 bases and J 0 bases, with 14 bases left between them. This CDR3 has 16 residues. The CDR3 protein is CASSYSWGANTGELFF. CDR3 nucleotide sequence: TGCGCCAGCAGCTACTCGTGGGGGGCGAACACCGGGGAGCTGTTTTTT.

The chain joins TRBV11-2 to TRBJ2-3; TRBD1 is a possible D gene (6 bases). The CDR3 has 14 residues. V was trimmed by 3 bases and J by 2 bases, leaving 9 bases between them. The V gene's germline CDR1 is SGHAT and CDR2 FQNNGV. The CDR3 reads CASSFGQLTDTQYF. CDR3 sequence (DNA): TGTGCCAGCAGCTTTGGACAGCTCACAGATACGCAGTATTTT.

The CDR3: CASSSNSYLPLHF. The CDR3 DNA reads TGTGCCAGCAGTTCTAACAGCTACCTTCCCCTCCACTTT. The J gene is TRBJ1-6, the V gene TRBV28; D ambiguous. Trimming stripped 4 bases from V and 13 bases from J, with 14 bases between. Germline lookup yields CDR1 MDHEN and CDR2 SYDVKM. The CDR3 has 13 amino acids.

The chain recombines TRBV10-3 with TRBJ2-2; D may be TRBD1 (5 bases). Germline values: CDR1 ENHRY, CDR2 SYGVKD. V was pared by 9 bases and J by 4 bases, with 12 bases between. This CDR3 is built from 13 residues. Written as DNA, the CDR3 is TGTGCCATTTCACAGGATTCCACCGGGGAGCTGTTTTTT. It specifies CAISQDSTGELFF.

This chain joins TRBV5-6 and TRBJ1-2; a weak D match, TRBD1 (6 bases). CDR1 and CDR2 (germline): SGHDT, YYEEEE. Trimming removed 3 bases at V and 2 bases at J, with 14 bases between. The CDR3 loop spans 15 amino acids. The CDR3 here is CASSSPGQSNYGYTF. The CDR3 DNA reads TGTGCCAGCAGCTCACCAGGACAGAGCAACTATGGCTACACCTTC.

This chain links TRBV2 with TRBJ2-3; 14 bases are shared with TRBD2. The germline V gene has CDR1 SNHLY and CDR2 FYNNEI. The J segment lost 10 bases and the V segment lost 7 bases, leaving 10 bases of the junction unmatched. This CDR3 comprises 15 residues. CDR3 coding DNA: TGTGCCAGCAATCCCCCGGGACTAGCGGGAGTTGCGCAGTATTTT. This translates into CASNPPGLAGVAQYF.

This clone is a singleton in its sample. V usage is TRBV5-1 and J usage is TRBJ2-3, with 8 nucleotides matching TRBD2. The junction had 8 bases not matched to a gene; V was cut back by 0 bases and J by 2 bases. There are 17 residues in the CDR3. Per the germline V gene, CDR1 is SGHRS and CDR2 is YFSETQ. Written as DNA, the CDR3 is TGCGCCAGCAGCTTGGGACCGGGACTAGGGGACACAGATACGCAGTATTTT. It yields the protein CASSLGPGLGDTDTQYF.

The V and J genes are TRBV27 and TRBJ1-2; 7 nucleotides line up with TRBD1. With 6 bases clipped from V and 4 bases from J, the junction kept 5 bases outside the gene matches. The germline gives CDR1 MNHEY, CDR2 SMNVEV (reference sequence). This CDR3 is 13 amino acids long. The CDR3 DNA is TGTGCCAGCAGCCTAGAGGGGGCCTATGGCTACACCTTC. Amino acid sequence: CASSLEGAYGYTF.

This chain joins TRBV19 and TRBJ1-6; D unclear. V gave up 3 bases and J gave up 5 bases, with 8 bases separating them. Germline values: CDR1 LNHDA, CDR2 SQIVND (reference sequence). CDR3 length: 14 residues. Written as DNA, the CDR3 is TGTGCCAGTAGTATGACACGAAATAATTCACCCCTCCACTTT. Amino acid sequence: CASSMTRNNSPLHF.